This paragraph covers one T cell receptor beta chain sequence. The data were taken from a study of blood T cell repertoires in COVID-19. This CDR3 comprises 12 residues. TCRdb keeps only in-frame clones here, not all; method: immunoSEQ multiplex PCR. The repertoire holds about 200,000 clones, around 86% seen once, with about 4.5% in the top ten. This TCR derives from a man between 50 and 59 years old with acute or convalescent COVID-19. Sequencing input: peripheral blood. The V and J genes are TRBV21-1 and TRBJ2-5; the tabulated D call, TRBD1, remains unverified against the DNA. TRBV21-1 constitutes a pseudogene. The CDR3 loop reads CASSRPQETQYF. The CDR3 bases are TGTGCCAGCAGCAGGCCCCAAGAGACCCAGTACTTC.